This TCR beta chain appears in the sequencing data of a study of shared clonotypes between healthy human individuals. General study points: Richness estimates generally favored naive over memory subsets.

Details on this clone: Antigen specificity is unknown. Distinct nucleotide sequences in the sample also encode this CDR3.

The study drew its donors from healthy HIV-negative adults without recent acute infections or vaccinations. Assay execution took place at the deep level. TCRdb's copy holds only in-frame clones and misses some; the assay was immunoSEQ multiplex PCR. The sample consists of some 2.4 million clones, approximately 94% of them appearing once. In germline, CDR1 is SGDLS, CDR2 YYNGEE. V lost 0 bases and J lost 1, with 8 bases in between. The CDR3 is made up of 15 amino acids. Input material: naive CD4+ T cells from PBMCs. The sample's subset: CD45RA+ positively selected. This sequence was found in a man aged 18 to 30 in good health. Some clones in this sample may be carry-over from other donors' samples. The chain joins TRBV9 to TRBJ2-1, with D hard to call. In DNA form, the CDR3 reads TGTGCCAGCAGCGTAGGCAGAGGTTCCTACAATGAGCAGTTCTTC. Its translation is CASSVGRGSYNEQFF.